This T cell receptor (beta chain) was identified in a study of blood T cell repertoires in COVID-19. On the study more broadly: Sources were T cells, B-cell-depleted T cells, or PBMCs; the material itself was cDNA or gDNA.

The repertoire was sequenced with immunoSEQ multiplex PCR; TCRdb's copy has only in-frame clones and lacks some. The sample records about 190,000 clones, 70% to 85% being singletons. Enrollees, roughly 18 to 89 years old, lived in 20 to 25 US areas. Donors were grouped by their self-reported clinical history. In Cohort 3, a recovered donor had either two negative PCRs, clearance, or symptom resolution. Trimming took off 4 bases at V and 2 bases at J, with 4 bases between the two ends. There are 13 residues in the CDR3. CDR1 is SGHRS and CDR2 is YFSETQ in the germline V gene. Sequenced sample: PBMCs or T cells enriched from blood (not recorded which). This chain uses TRBV5-1 with TRBJ2-6, with D unclear. This receptor was identified in a woman aged 50 to 65 who had recovered from COVID-19. The CDR3 region is CASSPAGANVLTF. In DNA form, the CDR3 reads TGCGCCAGCAGCCCTGCTGGGGCCAACGTCCTGACTTTC.